This T cell receptor (beta chain) was recorded in a study of T cell repertoires in cytomegalovirus infection. Findings of the study overall: Predominance within the ex vivo response was attributable to HLA-C-restricted CMV-specific TCR beta clonotypes.

Unmatched junction bases numbered 2, after V lost 7 bases and J lost 5 bases. This CDR3 comprises 13 residues. Germline V gene sequence: CDR1 MNHNS, CDR2 SASEGT. On this clonotype: The antigen is undetermined.

Using its own MiXCR run on the reads, TCRdb lists one record per CDR3 protein. Among about 770,000 distinct CDR3 sequences listed, 25% to 30% were seen once. The material was cultured CD8+ T cells from PBMCs, obtained from culture after CMV antigen stimulation. The rearrangement uses TRBV6-1 and TRBJ2-1, with 10 bases identical to TRBD2. The source is a human donor in good health (CMV status not recorded). Some clones in this sample may be carry-over from other donors' samples. The CDR3 is CASKLAGNNEQFF. Written as DNA, the CDR3 is TGTGCCAGCAAACTAGCGGGGAACAATGAGCAGTTCTTC.